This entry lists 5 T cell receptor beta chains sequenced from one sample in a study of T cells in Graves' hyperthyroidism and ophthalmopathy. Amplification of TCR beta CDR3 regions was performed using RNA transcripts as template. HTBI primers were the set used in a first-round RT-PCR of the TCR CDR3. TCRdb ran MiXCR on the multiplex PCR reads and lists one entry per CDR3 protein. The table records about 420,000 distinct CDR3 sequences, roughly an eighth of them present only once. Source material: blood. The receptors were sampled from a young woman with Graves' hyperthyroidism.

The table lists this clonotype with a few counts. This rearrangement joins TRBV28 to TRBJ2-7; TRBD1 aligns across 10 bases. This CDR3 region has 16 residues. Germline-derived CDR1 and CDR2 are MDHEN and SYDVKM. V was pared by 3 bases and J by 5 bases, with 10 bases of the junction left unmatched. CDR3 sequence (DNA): TGTGCCAGCAGTTTCATTCCCGGGACAGGGGCCCACGAGCAGTACTTC. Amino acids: CASSFIPGTGAHEQYF.

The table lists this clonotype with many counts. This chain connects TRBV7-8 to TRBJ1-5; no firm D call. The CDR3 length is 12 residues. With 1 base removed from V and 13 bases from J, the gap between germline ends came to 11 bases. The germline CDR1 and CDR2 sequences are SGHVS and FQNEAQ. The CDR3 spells CASSLDLQSQHF. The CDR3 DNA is TGTGCCAGCAGCTTAGATCTCCAAAGTCAGCATTTT.

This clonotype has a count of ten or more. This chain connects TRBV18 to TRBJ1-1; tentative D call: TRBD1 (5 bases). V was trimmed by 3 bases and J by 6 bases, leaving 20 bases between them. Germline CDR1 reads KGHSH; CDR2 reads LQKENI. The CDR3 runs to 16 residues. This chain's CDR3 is CASSPLGVAADAEAFF. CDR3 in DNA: TGTGCCAGCTCACCTTTGGGGGTGGCGGCGGACGCTGAAGCTTTCTTT.

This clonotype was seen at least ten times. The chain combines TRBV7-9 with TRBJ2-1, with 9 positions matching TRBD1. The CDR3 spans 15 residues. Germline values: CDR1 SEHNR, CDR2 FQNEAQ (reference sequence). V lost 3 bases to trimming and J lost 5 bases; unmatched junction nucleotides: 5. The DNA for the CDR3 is TGTGCCAGCAGCTTGGGGACAGGGATCCACAATGAGCAGTTCTTC. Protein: CASSLGTGIHNEQFF.

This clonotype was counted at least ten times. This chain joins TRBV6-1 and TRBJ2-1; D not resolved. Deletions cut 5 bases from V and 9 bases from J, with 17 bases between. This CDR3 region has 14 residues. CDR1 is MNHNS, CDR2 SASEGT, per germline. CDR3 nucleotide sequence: TGTGCCAGCAGTCCAACCGGATCCGTCGGTGAGCAGTTCTTC. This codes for CASSPTGSVGEQFF.